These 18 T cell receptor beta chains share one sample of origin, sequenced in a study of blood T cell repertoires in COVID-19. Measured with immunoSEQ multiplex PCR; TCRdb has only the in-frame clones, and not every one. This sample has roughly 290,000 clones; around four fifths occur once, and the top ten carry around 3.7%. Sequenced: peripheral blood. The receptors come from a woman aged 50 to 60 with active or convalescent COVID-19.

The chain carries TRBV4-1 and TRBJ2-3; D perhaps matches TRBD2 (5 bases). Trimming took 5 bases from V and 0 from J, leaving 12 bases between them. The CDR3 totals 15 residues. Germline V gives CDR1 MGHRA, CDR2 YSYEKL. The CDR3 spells CASSDSDLSTDTQYF. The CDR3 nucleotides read TGCGCCAGCAGCGATAGCGACCTTAGCACAGATACGCAGTATTTT.

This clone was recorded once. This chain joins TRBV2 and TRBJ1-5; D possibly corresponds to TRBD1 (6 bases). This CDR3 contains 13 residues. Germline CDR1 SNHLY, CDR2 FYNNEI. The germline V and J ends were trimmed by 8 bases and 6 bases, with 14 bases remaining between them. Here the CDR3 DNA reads TGTGCCAGCCAGGGTGAAGGGGGTCAGCCCCAGCATTTT. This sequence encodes CASQGEGGQPQHF. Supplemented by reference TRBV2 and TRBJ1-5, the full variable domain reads EPEVTQTPSHQVTQMGQEVILRCVPISNHLYFYWYRQILGQKVEFLVSFYNNEISEKSEIFDDQFSVERPDGSNFTLKIRSTKLEDSAMYFCASQGEGGQPQHFGDGTRLSIL.

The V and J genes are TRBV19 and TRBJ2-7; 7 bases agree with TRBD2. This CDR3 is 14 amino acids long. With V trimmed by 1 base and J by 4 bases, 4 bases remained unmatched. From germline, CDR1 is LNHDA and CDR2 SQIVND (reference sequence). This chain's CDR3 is CASSIATSVYEQYF. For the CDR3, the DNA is TGTGCCAGTAGTATAGCAACTAGCGTTTACGAGCAGTACTTC.

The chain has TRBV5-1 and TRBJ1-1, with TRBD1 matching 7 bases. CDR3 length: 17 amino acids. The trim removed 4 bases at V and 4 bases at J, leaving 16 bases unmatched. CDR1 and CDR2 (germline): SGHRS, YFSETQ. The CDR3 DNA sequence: TGCGCCAGCAGCCTACAGGGGCTGATGGGAGACGGCACTGAAGCTTTCTTT. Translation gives CASSLQGLMGDGTEAFF.

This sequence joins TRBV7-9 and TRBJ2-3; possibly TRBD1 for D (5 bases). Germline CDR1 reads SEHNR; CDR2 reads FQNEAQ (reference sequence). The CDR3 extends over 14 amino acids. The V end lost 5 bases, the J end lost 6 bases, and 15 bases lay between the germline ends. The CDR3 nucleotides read TGTGCCAGCAGCCCAGGACACGCAGTGGATACGCAGTATTTT. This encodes CASSPGHAVDTQYF.

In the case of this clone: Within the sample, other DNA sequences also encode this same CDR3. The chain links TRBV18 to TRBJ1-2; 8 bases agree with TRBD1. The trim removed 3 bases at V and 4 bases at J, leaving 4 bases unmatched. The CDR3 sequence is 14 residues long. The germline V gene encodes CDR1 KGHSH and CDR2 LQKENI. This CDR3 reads CASSPGTGSYGYTF. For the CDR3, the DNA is TGTGCCAGCTCACCCGGGACAGGCAGCTATGGCTACACCTTC. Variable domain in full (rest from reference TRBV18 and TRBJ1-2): NAGVMQNPRHLVRRRGQEARLRCSPMKGHSHVYWYRQLPEEGLKFMVYLQKENIIDESGMPKERFSAEFPKEGPSILRIQQVVRGDSAAYFCASSPGTGSYGYTFGSGTRLTVV.

The CDR3 spells CASSYTTGTVYGYTF. CDR3 nucleotides: TGTGCCAGCAGTTATACTACCGGGACAGTCTATGGCTACACCTTC. The chain couples TRBV28 to TRBJ1-2, with 7 bases fitting TRBD1. The J segment lost 4 bases and the V segment lost 4 bases, leaving 9 bases of the junction unmatched. This CDR3 spans 15 amino acids. Germline V gene sequence: CDR1 MDHEN, CDR2 SYDVKM.

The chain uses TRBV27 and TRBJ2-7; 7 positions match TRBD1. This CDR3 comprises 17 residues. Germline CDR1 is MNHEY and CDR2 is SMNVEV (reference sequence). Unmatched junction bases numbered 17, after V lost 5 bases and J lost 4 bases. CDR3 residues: CASSPTGPTRTAYEQYF. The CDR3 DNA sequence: TGTGCCAGCAGTCCGACAGGGCCTACTCGGACAGCGTACGAGCAGTACTTC.

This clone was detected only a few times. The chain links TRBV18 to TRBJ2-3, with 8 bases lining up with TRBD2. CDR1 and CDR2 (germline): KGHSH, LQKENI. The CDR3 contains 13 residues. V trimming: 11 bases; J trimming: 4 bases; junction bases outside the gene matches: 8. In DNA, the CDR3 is TGTGCCGGGAGCCGGGGGGGCGCAGATACGCAGTATTTT. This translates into CAGSRGGADTQYF.

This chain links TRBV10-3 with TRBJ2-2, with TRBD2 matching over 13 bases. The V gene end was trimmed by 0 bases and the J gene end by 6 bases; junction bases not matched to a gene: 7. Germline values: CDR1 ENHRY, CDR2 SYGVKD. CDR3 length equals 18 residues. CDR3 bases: TGTGCCATCAGTGAGTCTCGGACTAGCGGGAGTTTAGCCGGGGAGCTGTTTTTT. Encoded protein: CAISESRTSGSLAGELFF.

Written as DNA, the CDR3 is TGTGCCACCAGCCGCCAGCGGAACACCGGGGAGCTGTTTTTT. Translating gives CATSRQRNTGELFF. V gene TRBV15 combines with J gene TRBJ2-2; no clear D. CDR1 and CDR2 (germline): LNHNV, YYDKDF (reference sequence). This CDR3 contains 14 residues. Trimming cost V 5 bases and J 1 base, with 8 bases left between them.

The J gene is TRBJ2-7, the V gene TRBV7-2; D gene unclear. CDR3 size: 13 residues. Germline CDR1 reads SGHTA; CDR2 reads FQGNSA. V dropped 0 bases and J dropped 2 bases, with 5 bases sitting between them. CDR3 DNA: TGTGCCAGCAGCTTAGCGAGAACCTACGAGCAGTACTTC. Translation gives CASSLARTYEQYF.

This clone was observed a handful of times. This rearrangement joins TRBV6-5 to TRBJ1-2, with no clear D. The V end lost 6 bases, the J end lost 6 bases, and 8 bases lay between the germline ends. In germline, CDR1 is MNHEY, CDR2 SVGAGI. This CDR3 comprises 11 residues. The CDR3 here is CASRSLDGYTF. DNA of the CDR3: TGTGCCAGCAGATCATTAGATGGCTACACCTTC.

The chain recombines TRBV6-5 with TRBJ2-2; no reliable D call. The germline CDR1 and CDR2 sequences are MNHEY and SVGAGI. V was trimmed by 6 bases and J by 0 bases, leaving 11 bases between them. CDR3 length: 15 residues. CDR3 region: CASSRRGTNTGELFF. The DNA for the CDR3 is TGTGCCAGCAGCCGGCGCGGTACGAACACCGGGGAGCTGTTTTTT.

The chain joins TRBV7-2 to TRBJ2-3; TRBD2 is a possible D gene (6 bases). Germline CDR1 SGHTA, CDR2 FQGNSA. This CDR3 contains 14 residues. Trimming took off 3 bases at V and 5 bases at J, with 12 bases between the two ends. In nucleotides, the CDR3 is TGTGCCAGCAGCTTTTATTGGGGGGAAGATACGCAGTATTTT. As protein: CASSFYWGEDTQYF. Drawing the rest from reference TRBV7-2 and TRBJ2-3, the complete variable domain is GAGVSQSPSNKVTEKGKDVELRCDPISGHTALYWYRQSLGQGLEFLIYFQGNSAPDKSGLPSDRFSAERTGGSVSTLTIQRTQQEDSAVYLCASSFYWGEDTQYFGPGTRLTVL.

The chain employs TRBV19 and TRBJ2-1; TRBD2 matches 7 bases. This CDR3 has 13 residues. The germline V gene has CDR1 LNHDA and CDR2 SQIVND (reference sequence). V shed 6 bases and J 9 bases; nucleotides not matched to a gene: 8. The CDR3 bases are TGTGCCAGTAGCAGGGTGGGGGGGAGTGAGCAGTTCTTC. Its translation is CASSRVGGSEQFF.

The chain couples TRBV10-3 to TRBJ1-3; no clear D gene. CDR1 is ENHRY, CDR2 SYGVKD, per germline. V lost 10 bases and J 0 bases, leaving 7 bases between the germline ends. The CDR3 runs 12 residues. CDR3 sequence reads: CATSTSGNTIYF. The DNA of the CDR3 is TGTGCCACTAGCACCTCTGGAAACACCATATATTTT.

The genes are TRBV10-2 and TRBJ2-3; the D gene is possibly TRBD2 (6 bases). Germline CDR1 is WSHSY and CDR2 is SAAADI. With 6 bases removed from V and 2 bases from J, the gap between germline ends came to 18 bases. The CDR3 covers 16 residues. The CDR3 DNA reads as TGCGCCAGCAGCGGAGGGAGTAGCTATACCACAGATACGCAGTATTTT. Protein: CASSGGSSYTTDTQYF.